The 10 T cell receptor beta chains listed next were all sequenced from one sample in a study of PD-1 blockade in classical Hodgkin lymphoma. This table comes from immunoSEQ multiplex PCR, and its TCRdb copy is limited to in-frame clones, with some not included. The profile shows about 21,000 clones, about two thirds of them singletons. Relapse was seen in all patients after autologous stem cell transplantation, and brentuximab vedotin exposure was variable. The sequenced sample was peripheral blood mononuclear cells (PBMCs), obtained at baseline. These receptors were taken from a human donor with classical Hodgkin lymphoma.

Written as DNA, the CDR3 is TGTGCCAGCAGCTTAGGGGGTCACGGGACCCAGTACTTC. Its translation: CASSLGGHGTQYF. The J gene is TRBJ2-5, the V gene TRBV11-2; D remains ambiguous. This CDR3 spans 13 amino acids. Germline V gives CDR1 SGHAT, CDR2 FQNNGV. Trimming stripped 1 base from V and 7 bases from J, with 10 bases between. Combining the CDR3 with reference TRBV11-2 and TRBJ2-5 gives the whole variable domain EAGVAQSPRYKIIEKRQSVAFWCNPISGHATLYWYQQILGQGPKLLIQFQNNGVVDDSQLPKDRFSAERLKGVDSTLKIQPAKLEDSAVYLCASSLGGHGTQYFGPGTRLLVL.

The chain recombines TRBV9 with TRBJ1-1; D might be TRBD1 (6 bases). The V and J ends lost 3 bases and 2 bases respectively, with 14 bases between them. The CDR3 runs 15 residues. The V gene's germline CDR1 is SGDLS and CDR2 YYNGEE. Here the CDR3 reads CASSATTGLNTEAFF. The CDR3 DNA reads as TGTGCCAGCAGCGCCACGACAGGCCTCAACACTGAAGCTTTCTTT.

The chain couples TRBV30 to TRBJ1-2, with a tentative D call TRBD1 (5 bases). The CDR3 totals 12 residues. V was pared by 5 bases and J by 5 bases, with 12 bases between. Germline assignment: CDR1 GTSNPN and CDR2 SVGIG (reference sequence). CDR3 in amino acids: CAWAAGDYGYTF. CDR3 sequence (DNA): TGTGCCTGGGCGGCGGGGGATTATGGCTACACCTTC.

The chain carries TRBV28 and TRBJ2-1, with a possible D match to TRBD2 (7 bases). The CDR3 has 14 residues. Germline CDR1 is MDHEN and CDR2 is SYDVKM. V was cut by 7 bases and J by 3 bases, with 13 bases left in between. This CDR3 is CASTGGGGYNEQFF. DNA of the CDR3: TGTGCCAGCACCGGGGGCGGGGGCTACAATGAGCAGTTCTTC.

This clone appeared a single time. The gene calls are TRBV28 and TRBJ2-2; TRBD1 is a possible D gene (6 bases). There are 15 residues in the CDR3. Germline V CDR1 and CDR2: MDHEN, SYDVKM. Between the trimmed V and J ends, which lost 3 bases and 3 bases, there was a span of 11 bases. CDR3 bases: TGTGCCAGCAGTTTCGATCAGGGGTACACCGGGGAGCTGTTTTTT. Encoded protein: CASSFDQGYTGELFF.

This rearrangement joins TRBV29-1 to TRBJ1-2, with a tentative D call TRBD1 (6 bases). The CDR3 loop spans 13 amino acids. Trimming took off 0 bases at V and 5 bases at J, with 10 bases between the two ends. Germline V gene lookup returns CDR1 SQVTM and CDR2 ANQGSEA. CDR3 DNA: TGCAGCGTTGAAGATGTGCAGGGGTATGGCTACACCTTC. The encoded protein is CSVEDVQGYGYTF.

For the CDR3, the DNA is TGTGCCAGCAGTTTCGGGACTTCTGCCTACGAGCAGTACTTC. Its translation: CASSFGTSAYEQYF. The chain combines TRBV6-5 with TRBJ2-7; D possibly corresponds to TRBD2 (6 bases). The CDR3 is made up of 14 amino acids. From germline, CDR1 is MNHEY and CDR2 SVGAGI. The V gene lost 4 bases and the J gene lost 2 bases, with 12 bases spanning the gap.

The J gene is TRBJ2-7, the V gene TRBV4-2; D not certain. The V gene lost 0 bases and the J gene lost 3 bases, with 12 bases spanning the gap. The CDR3 sequence is 15 residues long. The germline V gene encodes CDR1 LGHNA and CDR2 YNFKEQ. CDR3 DNA sequence: TGTGCCAGCAGCCAAGATGTTCTACTCTTCTACGAGCAGTACTTC. Translating gives CASSQDVLLFYEQYF.

The V gene is TRBV27, the J gene TRBJ2-7; perhaps TRBD2 as D (8 bases). This CDR3 comprises 16 residues. In germline, CDR1 is MNHEY, CDR2 SMNVEV (reference sequence). V lost 2 bases, J lost 4 bases, and 18 bases lay in between. The CDR3, as DNA: TGTGCCAGCAGTTTAGTTTCGGGAGGGGGCTTATACGAGCAGTACTTC. Amino acid sequence: CASSLVSGGGLYEQYF.

The chain couples TRBV7-2 to TRBJ2-3, with 9 bases that match TRBD2. The CDR3 has 17 residues. Germline V gene data show CDR1 as SGHTA and CDR2 as FQGNSA. V lost 1 base and J lost 0; bases outside the gene matches: 5. The CDR3 spells CASSLEGLALSTDTQYF. The CDR3 coding sequence is TGTGCCAGCAGCTTAGAGGGACTAGCCCTAAGCACAGATACGCAGTATTTT.